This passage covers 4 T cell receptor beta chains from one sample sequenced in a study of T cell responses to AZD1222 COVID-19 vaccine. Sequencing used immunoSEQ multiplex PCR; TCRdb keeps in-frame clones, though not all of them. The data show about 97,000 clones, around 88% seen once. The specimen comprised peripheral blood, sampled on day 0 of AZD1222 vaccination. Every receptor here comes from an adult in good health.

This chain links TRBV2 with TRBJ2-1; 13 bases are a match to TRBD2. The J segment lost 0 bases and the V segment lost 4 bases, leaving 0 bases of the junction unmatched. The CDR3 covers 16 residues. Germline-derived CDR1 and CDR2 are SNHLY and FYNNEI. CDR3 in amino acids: CASSGTSGSSYNEQFF. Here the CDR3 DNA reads TGTGCCAGCAGTGGGACTAGCGGGAGCTCCTACAATGAGCAGTTCTTC.

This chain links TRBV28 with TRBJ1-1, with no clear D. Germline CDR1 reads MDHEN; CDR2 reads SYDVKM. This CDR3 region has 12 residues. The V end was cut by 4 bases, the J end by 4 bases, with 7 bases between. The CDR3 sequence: CASSSPTTEAFF. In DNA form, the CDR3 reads TGTGCCAGCAGTTCCCCGACCACTGAAGCTTTCTTT.

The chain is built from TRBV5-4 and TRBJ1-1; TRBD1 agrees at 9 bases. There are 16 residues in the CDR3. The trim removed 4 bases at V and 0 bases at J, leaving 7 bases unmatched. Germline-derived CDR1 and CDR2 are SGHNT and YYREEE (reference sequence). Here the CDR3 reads CASSDYRGQVNTEAFF. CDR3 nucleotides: TGTGCCAGCAGCGACTACAGGGGGCAAGTGAACACTGAAGCTTTCTTT.

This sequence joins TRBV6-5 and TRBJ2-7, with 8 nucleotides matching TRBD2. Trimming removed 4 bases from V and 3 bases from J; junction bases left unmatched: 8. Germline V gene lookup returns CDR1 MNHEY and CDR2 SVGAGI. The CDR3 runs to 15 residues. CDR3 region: CASSLAGGANYEQYF. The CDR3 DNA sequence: TGTGCCAGCAGTTTGGCCGGGGGGGCCAACTACGAGCAGTACTTC.